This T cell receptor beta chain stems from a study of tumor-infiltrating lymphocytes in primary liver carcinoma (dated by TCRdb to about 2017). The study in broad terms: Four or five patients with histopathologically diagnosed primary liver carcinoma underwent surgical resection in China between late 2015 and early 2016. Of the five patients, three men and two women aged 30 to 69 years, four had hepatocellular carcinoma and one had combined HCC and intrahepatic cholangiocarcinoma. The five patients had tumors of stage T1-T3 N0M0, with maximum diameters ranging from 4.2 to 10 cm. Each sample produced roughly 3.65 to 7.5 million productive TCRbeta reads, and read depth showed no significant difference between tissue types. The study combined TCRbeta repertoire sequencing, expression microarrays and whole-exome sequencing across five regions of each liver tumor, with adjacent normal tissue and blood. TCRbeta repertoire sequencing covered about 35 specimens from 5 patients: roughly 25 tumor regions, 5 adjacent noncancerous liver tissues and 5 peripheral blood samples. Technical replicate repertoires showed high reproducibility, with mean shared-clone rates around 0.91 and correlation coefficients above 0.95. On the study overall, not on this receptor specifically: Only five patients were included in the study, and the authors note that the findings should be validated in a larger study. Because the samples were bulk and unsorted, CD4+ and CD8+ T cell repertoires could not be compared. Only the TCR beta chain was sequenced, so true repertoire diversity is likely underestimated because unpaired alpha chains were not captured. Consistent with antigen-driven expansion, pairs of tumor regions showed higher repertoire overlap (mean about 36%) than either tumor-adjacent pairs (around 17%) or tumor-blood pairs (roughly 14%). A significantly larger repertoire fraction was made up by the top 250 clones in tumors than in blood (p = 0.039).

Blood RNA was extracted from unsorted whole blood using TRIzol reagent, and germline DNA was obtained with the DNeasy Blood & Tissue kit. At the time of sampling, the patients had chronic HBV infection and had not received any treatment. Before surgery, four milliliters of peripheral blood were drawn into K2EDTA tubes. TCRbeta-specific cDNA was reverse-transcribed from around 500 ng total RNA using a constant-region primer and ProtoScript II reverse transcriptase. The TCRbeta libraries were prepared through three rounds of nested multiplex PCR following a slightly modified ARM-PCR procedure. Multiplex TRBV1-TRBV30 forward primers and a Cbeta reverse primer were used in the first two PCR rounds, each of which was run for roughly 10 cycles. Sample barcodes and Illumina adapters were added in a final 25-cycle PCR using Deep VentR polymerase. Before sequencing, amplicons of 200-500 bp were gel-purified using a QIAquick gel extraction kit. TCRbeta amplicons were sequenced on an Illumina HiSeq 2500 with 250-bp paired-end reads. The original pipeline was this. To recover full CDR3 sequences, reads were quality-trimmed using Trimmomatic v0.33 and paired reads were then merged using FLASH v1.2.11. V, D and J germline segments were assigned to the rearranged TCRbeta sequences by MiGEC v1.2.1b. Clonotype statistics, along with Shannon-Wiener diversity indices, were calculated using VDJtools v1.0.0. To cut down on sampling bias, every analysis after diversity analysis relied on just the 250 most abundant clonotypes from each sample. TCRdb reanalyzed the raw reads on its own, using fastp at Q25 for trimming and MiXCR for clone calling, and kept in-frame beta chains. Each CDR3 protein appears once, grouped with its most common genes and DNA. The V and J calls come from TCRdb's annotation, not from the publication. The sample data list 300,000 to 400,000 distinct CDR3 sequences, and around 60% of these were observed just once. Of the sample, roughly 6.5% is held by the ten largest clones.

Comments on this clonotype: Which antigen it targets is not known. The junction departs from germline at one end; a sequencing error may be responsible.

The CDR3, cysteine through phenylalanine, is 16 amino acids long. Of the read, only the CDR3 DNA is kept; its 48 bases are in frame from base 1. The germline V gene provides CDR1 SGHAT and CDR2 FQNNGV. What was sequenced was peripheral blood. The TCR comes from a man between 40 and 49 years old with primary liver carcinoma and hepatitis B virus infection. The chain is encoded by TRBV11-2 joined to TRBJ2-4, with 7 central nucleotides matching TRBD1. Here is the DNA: TGTACCAGCAGCTACTTGACAGGGATGGCCAAAAGCATTCAGTACTTC. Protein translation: CTSSYLTGMAKSIQYF.